Following are 26 T cell receptor beta chains from one sample sequenced in a study of T-cell reconstitution after alpha-beta-depleted transplantation in children. The TCRbeta library was prepared with unique molecular identifiers. TCRdb re-called the PCR reads through MiXCR, storing one row per CDR3 protein. Here the sample spans about 280,000 distinct CDR3 sequences, about 9.9% being singletons. The sequencing here drew on peripheral blood, taken 180 days after TCRalphabeta/CD19-depleted stem cell transplant. The receptors stem from a male patient between 2 and 10 years old who had a stem cell transplant for chronic granulomatous disease, so the T cells may come from the graft donor.

This clonotype appeared many times. This chain links TRBV6-5 with TRBJ1-3; 9 bases map to TRBD1. The germline V gene encodes CDR1 MNHEY and CDR2 SVGAGI. The junction had 5 bases not matched to a gene; V was cut back by 4 bases and J by 1 base. The CDR3 is 16 residues long. The DNA of the CDR3 is TGTGCCAGCAGTTTTGCCGGGACAGGGTCTGGAAACACCATATATTTT. It translates to CASSFAGTGSGNTIYF.

In its sample, this clonotype was seen many times. The chain combines TRBV5-1 with TRBJ2-3; TRBD2 is a possible D gene (6 bases). V was shortened by 0 bases and J by 6 bases, with 23 bases between the two germline ends. Germline-derived CDR1 and CDR2 are SGHRS and YFSETQ. The CDR3 is made up of 18 amino acids. DNA of the CDR3: TGCGCCAGCAGCTTGGCCACGGGAGTAGCGTGGGTAGAGGATACGCAGTATTTT. Protein sequence: CASSLATGVAWVEDTQYF.

In this sample, this clonotype turned up many times. This CDR3 is CSARWEVADTQYF. The CDR3 DNA follows: TGCAGTGCCAGGTGGGAGGTCGCAGATACGCAGTATTTT. V gene TRBV20-1 combines with J gene TRBJ2-3; D might be TRBD2 (6 bases). Germline V gives CDR1 DFQATT, CDR2 SNEGSKA (reference sequence). V was cut by 6 bases and J by 4 bases, with 14 bases left in between. CDR3 length equals 13 residues.

This clonotype has at least ten counts. The V call is TRBV27, the J call TRBJ2-7; possible D gene TRBD1, 5 bases. Trimming removed 2 bases at V and 0 bases at J, with 11 bases between. CDR1 and CDR2 from the germline V gene are MNHEY and SMNVEV (reference sequence). The length of the CDR3 is 15 residues. The CDR3 is CASSLEQGSSYEQYF. In DNA form, the CDR3 reads TGTGCCAGCAGTTTAGAGCAGGGCAGCTCCTACGAGCAGTACTTC.

This clonotype was recorded at least ten times. The chain uses TRBV3-1 and TRBJ2-1; 11 positions match TRBD2. The V segment lost 3 bases and the J segment 4 bases; nucleotides outside the gene matches: 5. The CDR3 sequence is 16 residues long. The germline gives CDR1 LGHDT, CDR2 YNNKEL (reference sequence). The DNA of the CDR3 is TGTGCCAGCAGCCAGGTTACTAGCGGGGGATACAATGAGCAGTTCTTC. It codes for CASSQVTSGGYNEQFF.

This sequence joins TRBV1 and TRBJ2-1; the table's TRBD2 call for D was not verified on the DNA. TRBV1 is annotated as a pseudogene. There are 17 residues in the CDR3. The DNA of the CDR3 is TGCACCAGCAGCCAAGATCCTAGCGGGAGCTCCTACAATGAGCAGTTCTTC. Protein product: CTSSQDPSGSSYNEQFF.

At least ten counts were recorded for this clonotype. This chain uses TRBV20-1 with TRBJ2-7; 9 nucleotides match TRBD1. CDR3 length: 13 residues. The V segment lost 7 bases and the J segment 2 bases; nucleotides outside the gene matches: 6. CDR1 is DFQATT, CDR2 SNEGSKA, per germline (reference sequence). CDR3 nucleotides: TGCAGTGAAAGGGACAGGGTGCCCTACGAGCAGTACTTC. Residues: CSERDRVPYEQYF.

There are many counts of this clonotype. V is TRBV11-2 and J is TRBJ2-3; D gene ambiguous. Germline CDR1 is SGHAT and CDR2 is FQNNGV. The CDR3 extends over 16 amino acids. Trimming removed 1 base from V and 2 bases from J, with 13 bases in between. CDR3: CASSLGSVLLTDTQYF. The DNA of the CDR3 is TGTGCCAGCAGCTTAGGGTCAGTTCTCCTCACAGATACGCAGTATTTT.

This clonotype occurred once. With a much larger clone just one base away, this may be a read error. This chain links TRBV29-1 with TRBJ2-1; 7 nucleotides align to TRBD1. The ends lost 5 bases at V and 13 bases at J; junction bases unmatched: 14. Germline CDR1 SQVTM, CDR2 ANQGSEA. This CDR3 spans 13 amino acids. CDR3 DNA: TGCAGCGTTCGGAATGGACAGGTAAACGATCAGTTCTTC. It specifies CSVRNGQVNDQFF.

On this clonotype itself: A much larger clone is a single base away; this may be a read error. CDR3 nucleotides: TGTGCCAGCAGTCCCCGGGACAGGCAGTTCTTC. It specifies CASSPRDRQFF. The V call is TRBV28, the J call TRBJ2-1; 7 bases are a match to TRBD1. Looked up from germline, CDR1 is MDHEN and CDR2 is SYDVKM. V lost 5 bases and J lost 12; bases outside the gene matches: 4. This CDR3 has 11 residues.

This clonotype was recorded many times. V usage is TRBV7-9 and J usage is TRBJ2-7, with D maybe TRBD1 (6 bases). V was cut by 2 bases and J by 7 bases, with 12 bases left in between. Per germline, CDR1 SEHNR and CDR2 FQNEAQ (reference sequence). This CDR3 is 13 amino acids long. This CDR3 reads CASSLTGTKEQYF. CDR3 bases: TGTGCCAGCAGCTTAACAGGGACGAAGGAGCAGTACTTC. The variable domain in full, completed from reference TRBV7-9 and TRBJ2-7, reads DTGVSQNPRHKITKRGQNVTFRCDPISEHNRLYWYRQTLGQGPEFLTYFQNEAQLEKSRLLSDRFSAERPKGSFSTLEIQRTEQGDSAMYLCASSLTGTKEQYFGPGTRLTVT.

This clonotype has at least ten counts. V usage is TRBV12-3 or TRBV12-4 and J usage is TRBJ1-6; weak D call: TRBD1 (6 bases). This CDR3 is built from 18 residues. Trimming removed 5 bases at V and 0 bases at J, with 17 bases between. CDR3 in DNA: TGTGCCAGCAGTCTTAACAGGGCCCTGAGCTCCTATAATTCACCCCTCCACTTT. Translation: CASSLNRALSSYNSPLHF.

This clonotype was seen ten or more times. This sequence joins TRBV12-3 or TRBV12-4 and TRBJ2-3; 12 bases align to TRBD2. J was trimmed by 5 bases and V by 3 bases; bases with no gene match: 6. The CDR3 sequence is 16 residues long. CDR3 amino acids: CASSFLAGGLGDTQYF. DNA of the CDR3: TGTGCCAGCAGTTTCCTAGCGGGGGGGCTGGGAGATACGCAGTATTTT.

This clonotype was counted many times. V usage is TRBV5-6 and J usage is TRBJ2-3; D might be TRBD2 (5 bases). The V and J ends lost 9 bases and 5 bases respectively, with 16 bases between them. This CDR3 has 13 amino acids. Germline CDR1 reads SGHDT; CDR2 reads YYEEEE. CDR3 DNA: TGTGCCACCCGGGAATACCTTCGAGATACGCAGTATTTT. It is translated as CATREYLRDTQYF.

This clonotype showed up many times. The chain is built from TRBV5-1 and TRBJ2-2; 8 nucleotides line up with TRBD2. This CDR3 region has 15 residues. Trimming at V came to 8 bases and at J to 1 base, leaving 7 bases not matched to a gene. The germline gives CDR1 SGHRS, CDR2 YFSETQ. The CDR3 bases are TGCGCCAGTCAAACTAGCGGACAGAACACCGGGGAGCTGTTTTTT. This encodes CASQTSGQNTGELFF.

This clonotype occurred many times. V is TRBV20-1 and J is TRBJ2-7; 10 bases are shared with TRBD2. Germline CDR1 is DFQATT and CDR2 is SNEGSKA (reference sequence). The CDR3 loop spans 15 amino acids. J gave up 4 bases and V 0 bases, and 6 bases lay outside the gene matches. This chain's CDR3 is CSARDLVAGGYEQYF. CDR3 sequence (DNA): TGCAGTGCTAGAGATCTCGTAGCGGGGGGATACGAGCAGTACTTC.

This clonotype came up many times. This chain uses TRBV6-5 with TRBJ2-5; a possible D gene is TRBD2 (6 bases). The germline V gene encodes CDR1 MNHEY and CDR2 SVGAGI. V was pared by 8 bases and J by 5 bases, with 12 bases between. CDR3 length: 12 amino acids. The CDR3 loop reads CASVKREETQYF. The CDR3 coding sequence is TGTGCCAGCGTAAAACGGGAGGAGACCCAGTACTTC.

The gene calls are TRBV20-1 and TRBJ2-7; TRBD2 matches at 10 bases. J lost 3 bases, V lost 6 bases, and 14 bases had no gene match. Germline-derived CDR1 and CDR2 are DFQATT and SNEGSKA (reference sequence). The CDR3 length is 16 residues. Here the CDR3 DNA reads TGCAGTGCAACCACTTATCTAGCGGGAGCTAGCTACGAGCAGTACTTC. It is translated as CSATTYLAGASYEQYF.

This clonotype was detected many times. The chain has TRBV20-1 and TRBJ2-3; D not resolved. The V gene lost 3 bases and the J gene lost 3 bases, with 7 bases spanning the gap. The CDR3 consists of 12 residues. The germline gives CDR1 DFQATT, CDR2 SNEGSKA (reference sequence). As DNA, the CDR3 is TGCAGTGCTAGCCCCCAGACAGATACGCAGTATTTT. Translating it yields CSASPQTDTQYF.

The sample holds many counts of this clonotype. V is TRBV7-6 and J is TRBJ2-2; D gene uncertain. V was shortened by 6 bases and J by 0 bases, with 8 bases between the two germline ends. CDR1 SGHVS and CDR2 FNYEAQ come from the germline V gene. The CDR3 has 14 amino acids. CDR3: CASSLETNTGELFF. CDR3 nucleotide sequence: TGTGCCAGCAGTCTAGAAACGAACACCGGGGAGCTGTTTTTT. Full variable domain (missing parts from reference TRBV7-6 and TRBJ2-2): GAGVSQSPRYKVTKRGQDVALRCDPISGHVSLYWYRQALGQGPEFLTYFNYEAQQDKSGLPNDRFSAERPEGSISTLTIQRTEQRDSAMYRCASSLETNTGELFFGEGSRLTVL.

Ten or more counts support this clonotype. This chain uses TRBV9 with TRBJ2-2; 11 bases are shared with TRBD2. This CDR3 is built from 17 residues. Germline V gene lookup returns CDR1 SGDLS and CDR2 YYNGEE. V was pared by 1 base and J by 0 bases, with 2 bases of the junction left unmatched. As DNA, the CDR3 is TGTGCCAGCAGCGTACCGGGACTAGCGGCGAACACCGGGGAGCTGTTTTTT. It codes for CASSVPGLAANTGELFF.

At least ten counts were recorded for this clonotype. The chain joins TRBV10-3 to TRBJ2-1, with D perhaps TRBD2 (6 bases). The length of the CDR3 is 13 residues. From germline, CDR1 is ENHRY and CDR2 SYGVKD. Trimming removed 7 bases at V and 6 bases at J, with 13 bases between. The CDR3 spells CAINWGLSNEQFF. For the CDR3, the DNA is TGTGCCATCAATTGGGGACTTAGCAATGAGCAGTTCTTC.

This clonotype was counted ten times or more. V gene TRBV4-3 combines with J gene TRBJ2-7; D is unclear. Germline V gene data show CDR1 as LGHNA and CDR2 as YSLEER. The CDR3 sequence is 14 residues long. V lost 2 bases and J 4 bases, leaving 12 bases between the germline ends. The CDR3 region has the DNA TGCGCCAGCAGCCAAAACTTAGAGAGTTACGAGCAGTACTTC. Residues: CASSQNLESYEQYF.

This clonotype was recorded once. The junction and the germline gene differ at one end; a read error may be behind it. This chain connects TRBV7-2 to TRBJ2-3, with TRBD2 as a possible D gene (5 bases). The CDR3 has 14 residues. In germline, CDR1 is SGHTA, CDR2 FQGNSA. The CDR3 sequence is CASSLEGSTETQYF. The CDR3 DNA follows: TGTGCCAGCAGCTTAGAAGGGAGCACAGAAACGCAGTATTTT.

Many counts were recorded for this clonotype. This chain uses TRBV20-1 with TRBJ1-5, with TRBD1 as a possible D gene (6 bases). Germline values: CDR1 DFQATT, CDR2 SNEGSKA (reference sequence). The CDR3 is 13 residues long. V lost 3 bases, J lost 3 bases, and 9 bases lay in between. The CDR3 is CSARTGDNQPQHF. Here the CDR3 DNA reads TGCAGTGCTAGGACAGGTGACAATCAGCCCCAGCATTTT.

This clonotype was counted only a few times. CDR3 residues: CAWSEGGGRTDTQYF. The CDR3 nucleotides are TGTGCCTGGAGTGAGGGGGGGGGGAGGACAGATACGCAGTATTTT. J is TRBJ2-3 and V is TRBV30; the D gene is possibly TRBD2 (7 bases). This CDR3 has 15 amino acids. The germline V gene encodes CDR1 GTSNPN and CDR2 SVGIG (reference sequence). V was cut by 1 base and J by 3 bases, with 14 bases left in between.